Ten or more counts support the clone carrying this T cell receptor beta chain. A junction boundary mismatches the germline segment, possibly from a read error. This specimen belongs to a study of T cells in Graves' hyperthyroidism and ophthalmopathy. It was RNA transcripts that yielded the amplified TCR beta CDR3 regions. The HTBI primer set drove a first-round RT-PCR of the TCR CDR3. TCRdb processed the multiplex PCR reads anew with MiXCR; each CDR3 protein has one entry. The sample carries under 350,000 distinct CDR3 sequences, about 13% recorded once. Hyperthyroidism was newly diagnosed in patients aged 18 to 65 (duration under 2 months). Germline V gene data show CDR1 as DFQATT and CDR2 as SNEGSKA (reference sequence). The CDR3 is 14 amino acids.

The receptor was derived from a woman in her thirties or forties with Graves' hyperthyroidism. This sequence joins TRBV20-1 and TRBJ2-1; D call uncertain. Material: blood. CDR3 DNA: TGCAGTGTTAGAGTGGAGATCTCCTACAATGAGCAGTTCTTC. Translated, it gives CSVRVEISYNEQFF.